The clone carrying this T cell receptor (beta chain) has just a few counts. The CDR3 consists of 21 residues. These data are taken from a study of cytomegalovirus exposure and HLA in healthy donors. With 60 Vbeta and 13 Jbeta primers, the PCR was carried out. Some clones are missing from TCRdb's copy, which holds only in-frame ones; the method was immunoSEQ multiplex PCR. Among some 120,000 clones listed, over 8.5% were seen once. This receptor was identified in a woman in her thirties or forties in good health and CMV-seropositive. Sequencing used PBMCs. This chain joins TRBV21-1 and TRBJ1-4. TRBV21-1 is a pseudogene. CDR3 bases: TGTGCCAGCAGCGAAAACTTAGGGTGTGGGGACGGGGGTGCAACTAATGAAAAACTGTTTTTT. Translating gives CASSENLGCGDGGATNEKLFF.